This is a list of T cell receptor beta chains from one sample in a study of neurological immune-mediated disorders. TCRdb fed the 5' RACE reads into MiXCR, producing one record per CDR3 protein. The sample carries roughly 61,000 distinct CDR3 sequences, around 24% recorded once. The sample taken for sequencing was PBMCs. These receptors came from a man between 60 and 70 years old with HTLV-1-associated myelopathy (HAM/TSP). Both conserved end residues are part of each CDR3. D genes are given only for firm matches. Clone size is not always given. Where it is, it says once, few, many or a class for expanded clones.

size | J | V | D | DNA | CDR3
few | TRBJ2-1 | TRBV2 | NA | TGTGCCAGCAGTGACGGGCTAGCGCGCTACAATGAGCAGTTCTTC | CASSDGLARYNEQFF
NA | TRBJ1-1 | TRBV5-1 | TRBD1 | TGCGCCAGCAGCTTGGAGGGACAGCTTGAAGCTTTCTTT | CASSLEGQLEAFF
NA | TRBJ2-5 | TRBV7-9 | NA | TGTGCCAGCAGCGTAATGGGCGGGCAAGAGACCCAGTACTTC | CASSVMGGQETQYF
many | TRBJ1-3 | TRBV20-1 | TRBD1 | TGCAGTGCTGGCACCCCGGGGGGACAGCCCGGGTTTGGAAACACCATATATTTT | CSAGTPGGQPGFGNTIYF
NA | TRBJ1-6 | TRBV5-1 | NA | NA | CASSFYICSAIPDFNSPLHF
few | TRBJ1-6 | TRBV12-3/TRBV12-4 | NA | TGTGCCAGCAGTTTATCGTACAGAGGAAATTCACCCCTCCACTTT | CASSLSYRGNSPLHF
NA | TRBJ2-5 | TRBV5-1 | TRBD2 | TGCGCCAGCAGCACGGGACTAGCGGGAAGCATAAAGACCCAGTACTTC | CASSTGLAGSIKTQYF
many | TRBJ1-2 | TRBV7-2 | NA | TGTGCCAGCAGCTTAACCCAGGGTCGATATGGCTACACCTTC | CASSLTQGRYGYTF
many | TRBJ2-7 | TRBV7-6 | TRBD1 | TGTGCCAGCAGCGGAGGCGTGACAGGGAGTTCCTACGAGCAGTACTTC | CASSGGVTGSSYEQYF
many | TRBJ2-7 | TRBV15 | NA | TGTGCCACCAGACGGGACAAGACCTACGAGCAGTACTTC | CATRRDKTYEQYF
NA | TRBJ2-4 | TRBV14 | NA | TGTGCCAGCAGCCAAGTAGGGTGGATCAAAAACATTCAGTACTTC | CASSQVGWIKNIQYF
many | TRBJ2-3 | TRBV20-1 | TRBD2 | TGCAGTGCTGCGGGACTAGCGGGGGACACAGATACGCAGTATTTT | CSAAGLAGDTDTQYF
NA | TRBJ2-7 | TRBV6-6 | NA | TGTGCCAGCAGTTATGGCGGTACCTACGAGCAGTACTTC | CASSYGGTYEQYF
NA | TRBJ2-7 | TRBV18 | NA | TGTGCCAGCTCACCACCCAGCACCTCCTACGAGCAGTACTTC | CASSPPSTSYEQYF
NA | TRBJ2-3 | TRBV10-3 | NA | TGTGCCACAACTCAGGGAGCAGATACGCAGTATTTT | CATTQGADTQYF
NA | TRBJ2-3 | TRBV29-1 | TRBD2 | TGCAGCGCTCCCATTGTCGGGAGGGCCGGAGATACGCAGTATTTT | CSAPIVGRAGDTQYF
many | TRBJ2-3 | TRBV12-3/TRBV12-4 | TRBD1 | TGTGCCAGCAGTCAGGGACAGCGCACAGATACGCAGTATTTT | CASSQGQRTDTQYF
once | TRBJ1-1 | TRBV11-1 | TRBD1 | TGTGCCAACAGCTTAGGGGACAGGACCACTGAAGCTTTCTTT | CANSLGDRTTEAFF
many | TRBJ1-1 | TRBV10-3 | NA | TGTGCCATCGGGAGGGGCACTGAAGCTTTCTTT | CAIGRGTEAFF